The text below deals with one TCR beta chain. Its antigen is as yet unknown. When replicate PCRs were run on sorted subsets, they used about 220 ng DNA, 28,000 or so T cell genomes. TCRdb's copy holds only in-frame clones and misses some; the assay was immunoSEQ multiplex PCR. The profile shows 700,000 or so clones, more than 70% of them singletons. Only Caucasian adults living in Nashville, Tennessee served as donors. Germline CDR1 is SGHKS and CDR2 is YYEKEE (reference sequence). The CDR3 sequence is 14 residues long. V was clipped by 4 bases and J by 0 bases; unmatched bases: 3. This entry is derived from a study of shared clonotypes between healthy human individuals. Background on the study: In total, the donors were two women and a few men aged 18 to 49.

Study-wide results and caveats: The genetic and exposure-history diversity represented was limited by few donors.

The J gene is TRBJ1-1, the V gene TRBV5-5, with 7 bases aligning to TRBD1. This receptor was taken from a young woman in good health. Sequenced sample: memory CD4+ T cells sorted from blood. Subset described: CD45RA-negative fraction. CDR3 DNA: TGTGCCAGCAGCCTTCAGGGGGTGAACACTGAAGCTTTCTTT. This codes for CASSLQGVNTEAFF.